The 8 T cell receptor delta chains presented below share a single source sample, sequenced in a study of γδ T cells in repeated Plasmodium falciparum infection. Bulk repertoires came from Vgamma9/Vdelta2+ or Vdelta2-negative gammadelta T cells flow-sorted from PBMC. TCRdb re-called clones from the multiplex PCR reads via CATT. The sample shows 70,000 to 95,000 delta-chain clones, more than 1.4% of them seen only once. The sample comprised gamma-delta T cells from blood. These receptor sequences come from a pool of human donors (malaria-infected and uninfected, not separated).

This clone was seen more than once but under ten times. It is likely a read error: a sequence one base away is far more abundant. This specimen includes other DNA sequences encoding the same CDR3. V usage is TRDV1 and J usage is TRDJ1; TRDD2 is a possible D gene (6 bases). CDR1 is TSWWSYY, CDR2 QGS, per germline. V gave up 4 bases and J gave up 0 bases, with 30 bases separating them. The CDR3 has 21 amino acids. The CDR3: CALGVQGWLLLRTSYTDKLIF. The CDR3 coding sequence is TGTGCTCTTGGGGTCCAAGGGTGGCTCCTACTTCGTACTTCGTACACCGATAAACTCATCTTT.

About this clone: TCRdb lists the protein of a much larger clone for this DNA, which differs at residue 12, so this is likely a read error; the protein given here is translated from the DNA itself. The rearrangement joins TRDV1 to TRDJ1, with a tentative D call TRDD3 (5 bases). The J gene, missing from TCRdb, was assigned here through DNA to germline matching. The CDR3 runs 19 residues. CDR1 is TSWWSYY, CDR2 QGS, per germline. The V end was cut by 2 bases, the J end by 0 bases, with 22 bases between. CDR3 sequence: CALGEDISGIPLYTDKLIF. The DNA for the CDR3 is TGTGCTCTTGGGGAAGATATCTCCGGGATTCCCCTGTACACCGATAAACTCATCTTT.

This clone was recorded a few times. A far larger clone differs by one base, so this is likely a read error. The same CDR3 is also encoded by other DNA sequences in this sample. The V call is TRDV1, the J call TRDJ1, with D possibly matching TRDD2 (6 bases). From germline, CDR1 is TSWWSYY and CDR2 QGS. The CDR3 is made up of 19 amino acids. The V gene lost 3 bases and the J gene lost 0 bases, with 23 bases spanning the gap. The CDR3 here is CALGELVLPPGWNTDKLIF. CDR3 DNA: TGTGCTCTTGGGGAGCTTGTACTTCCTCCCGGATGGAACACCGATAAACTCATCTTT.

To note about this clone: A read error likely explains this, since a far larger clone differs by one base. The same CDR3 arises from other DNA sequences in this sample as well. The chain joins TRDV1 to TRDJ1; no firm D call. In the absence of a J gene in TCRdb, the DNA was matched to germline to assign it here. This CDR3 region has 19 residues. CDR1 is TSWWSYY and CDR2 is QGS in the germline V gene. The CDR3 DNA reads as TGTGCTCTTGGGGATCCGGGACCCCCACACCCCCTTTGCACCGACAAACTCATCTTT. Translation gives CALGDPGPPHPLCTDKLIF.

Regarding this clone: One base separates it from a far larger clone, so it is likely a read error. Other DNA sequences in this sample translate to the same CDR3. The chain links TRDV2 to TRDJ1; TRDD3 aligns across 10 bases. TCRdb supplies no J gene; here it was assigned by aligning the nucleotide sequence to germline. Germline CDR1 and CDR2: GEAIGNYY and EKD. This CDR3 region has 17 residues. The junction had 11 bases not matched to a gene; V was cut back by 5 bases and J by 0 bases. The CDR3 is CACASLTGGSYTDKLIF. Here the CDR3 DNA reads TGTGCCTGTGCTTCCCTTACTGGGGGATCCTACACCGATAAACTCATCTTT.

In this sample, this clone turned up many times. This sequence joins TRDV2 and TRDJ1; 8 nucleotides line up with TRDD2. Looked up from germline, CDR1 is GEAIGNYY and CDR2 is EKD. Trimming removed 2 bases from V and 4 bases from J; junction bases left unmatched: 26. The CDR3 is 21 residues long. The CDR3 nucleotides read TGTGCCTGTGACAAGCTTCCTACGACGGGGGTCCCCCGCGATAAAGACGATAAACTCATCTTT. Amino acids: CACDKLPTTGVPRDKDDKLIF.

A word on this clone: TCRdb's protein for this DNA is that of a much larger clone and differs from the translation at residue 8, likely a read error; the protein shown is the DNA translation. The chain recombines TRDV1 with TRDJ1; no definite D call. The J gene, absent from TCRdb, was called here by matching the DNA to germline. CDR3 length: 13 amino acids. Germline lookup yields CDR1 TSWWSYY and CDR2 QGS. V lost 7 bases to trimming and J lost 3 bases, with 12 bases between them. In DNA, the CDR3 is TGTGCTCTTGTAGGTAGGGCCGCCGATAAACTCATCTTT. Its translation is CALVGRAADKLIF.

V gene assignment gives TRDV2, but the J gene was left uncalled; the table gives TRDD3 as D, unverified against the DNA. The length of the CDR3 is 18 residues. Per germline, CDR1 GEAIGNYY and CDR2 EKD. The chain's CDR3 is CACDTVGTGGRYTDKPIF. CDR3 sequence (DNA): TGTGCCTGTGACACCGTGGGGACTGGGGGGAGATACACCGATAAACCCATCTTT.